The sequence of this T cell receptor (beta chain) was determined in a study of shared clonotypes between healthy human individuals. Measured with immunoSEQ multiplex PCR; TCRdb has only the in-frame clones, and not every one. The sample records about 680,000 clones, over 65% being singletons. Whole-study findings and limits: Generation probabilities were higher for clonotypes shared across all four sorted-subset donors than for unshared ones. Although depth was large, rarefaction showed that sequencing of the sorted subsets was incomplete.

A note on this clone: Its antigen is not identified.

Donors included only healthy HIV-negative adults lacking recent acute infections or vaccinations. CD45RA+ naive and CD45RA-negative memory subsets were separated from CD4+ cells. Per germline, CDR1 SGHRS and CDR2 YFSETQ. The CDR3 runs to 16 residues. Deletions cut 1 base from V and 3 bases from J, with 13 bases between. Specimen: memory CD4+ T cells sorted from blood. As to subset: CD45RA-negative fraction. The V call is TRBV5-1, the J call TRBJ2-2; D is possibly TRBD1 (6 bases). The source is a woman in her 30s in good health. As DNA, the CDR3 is TGCGCCAGCAGCTTGACCACAGGGTCCGACACCGGGGAGCTGTTTTTT. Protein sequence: CASSLTTGSDTGELFF.